This entry lists 21 T cell receptor beta chains sequenced from one sample in a study of blood T cells in healthy people across ages. A sample-barcoded 5' primer and a J-beta primer mix were used in a second PCR of roughly 7 to 11 cycles. TCRdb called the 5' RACE reads again in MiXCR, with one record for every CDR3 protein. This table holds roughly 1.6 million distinct CDR3 sequences, roughly a third found once. Sequencing used blood. The receptors were sampled from a woman in her twenties or thirties in good health.

CDR3 bases: TGTGCCATCAGTGCGGGGGATGAAAAACTGTTTTTT. This encodes CAISAGDEKLFF. The chain couples TRBV10-3 to TRBJ1-4, with TRBD1 as a possible D gene (5 bases). The V end was cut by 4 bases, the J end by 6 bases, with 6 bases between. The CDR3 covers 12 residues. Per the germline V gene, CDR1 is ENHRY and CDR2 is SYGVKD.

The table lists this clonotype with a few counts. This chain joins TRBV6-1 and TRBJ1-5; D unclear. Germline CDR1 reads MNHNS; CDR2 reads SASEGT. The V and J ends lost 4 bases and 2 bases respectively, with 9 bases between them. The length of the CDR3 is 14 residues. CDR3 region: CASSAGIGNQPQHF. The CDR3 DNA reads TGTGCCAGCAGTGCTGGTATTGGCAATCAGCCCCAGCATTTT.

This clonotype was detected a few times. Its ends do not fully match the called genes, so a read error is possible. V usage is TRBV20-1 and J usage is TRBJ2-7; TRBD1 aligns across 8 bases. The CDR3 has 15 residues. Germline V gives CDR1 DFQATT, CDR2 SNEGSKA (reference sequence). This chain's CDR3 is CSAGGQGWSSYGQYF. CDR3 DNA sequence: TGCAGTGCGGGAGGACAGGGTTGGAGCTCCTACGGGCAGTACTTC.

This clonotype was seen more than once but under ten times. The genes are TRBV15 and TRBJ2-1; no clear D gene. Deletions cut 5 bases from V and 4 bases from J, with 12 bases between. Germline V gene data show CDR1 as LNHNV and CDR2 as YYDKDF (reference sequence). The CDR3 consists of 14 residues. Here the CDR3 DNA reads TGTGCCACCAGCCTAGAGGAGAGGTACAATGAGCAGTTCTTC. Amino acid sequence: CATSLEERYNEQFF.

About this clonotype: Since the CDR3 does not end with the conserved phenylalanine or tryptophan, this likely comes from a read error. The chain links TRBV12-3 or TRBV12-4 to TRBJ2-4; 11 bases line up with TRBD2. This CDR3 has 15 amino acids. V shed 7 bases and J 13 bases; nucleotides not matched to a gene: 15. CDR3 region: CASNILAGGPEEQYY. CDR3 sequence (DNA): TGTGCCAGCAACATCTTAGCGGGAGGGCCGGAAGAGCAGTACTAC.

The rearrangement joins TRBV5-5 to TRBJ1-5; possibly TRBD1 for D (6 bases). Germline CDR1 SGHKS, CDR2 YYEKEE (reference sequence). The CDR3 contains 14 residues. V lost 5 bases, J lost 3 bases, and 12 bases lay in between. CDR3 DNA sequence: TGTGCCAGCAGAGCTACAGGGAACAATCAGCCCCAGCATTTT. Translated: CASRATGNNQPQHF.

There are a few counts of this clonotype. This CDR3 reads CASSLEGLAGNTQYF. The CDR3, as DNA: TGTGCCAGCAGCTTAGAGGGACTAGCGGGAAATACGCAGTATTTT. The V gene is TRBV7-3, the J gene TRBJ2-3; 13 bases fit TRBD2. Looked up from germline, CDR1 is SGHTA and CDR2 is FQGTGA. The CDR3 covers 15 residues. J gave up 7 bases and V 2 bases, and 3 bases lay outside the gene matches.

Note on this clonotype: One end of the junction is discordant with germline, which a read error may explain. The rearrangement links TRBV7-9 to TRBJ2-3; D is unclear. This CDR3 has 14 residues. The germline CDR1 and CDR2 sequences are SEHNR and FQNEAQ (reference sequence). The CDR3 coding sequence is TGTACCAGCAGCTTAGTGGCAAACACAGATACGCAGTATTTT. It is translated as CTSSLVANTDTQYF.

In its sample, this clonotype was seen a few times. V and J are TRBV11-1 and TRBJ2-5; no reliable D call. The CDR3 is 13 amino acids. V was clipped by 3 bases and J by 5 bases, with 10 bases between them. Per the germline V gene, CDR1 is SGHAT and CDR2 is FQDESV (reference sequence). The CDR3 loop reads CASSFGSRETQYF. Written as DNA, the CDR3 is TGTGCCAGCAGCTTCGGGTCTCGGGAGACCCAGTACTTC.

A note on this clonotype: Since a much larger clone is just one base distant, this may be a read error. The chain uses TRBV10-3 and TRBJ2-5, with D possibly being TRBD1 (6 bases). The closer fit of TRBJ2-7 to the DNA end suggests the J call may be wrong. Germline V lookup: CDR1 ENHRY, CDR2 SYGVKD. CDR3 length: 12 amino acids. In DNA form, the CDR3 reads TGTGCCACCAGCAGCGACAGGAACGAGCAGTACTTC. Translating gives CATSSDRNEQYF.

This chain connects TRBV6-2 or TRBV6-3 to TRBJ2-5; possibly TRBD2 for D (5 bases). This CDR3 region has 16 residues. In germline, CDR1 is MNHEY, CDR2 SVGEGT. With 0 bases removed from V and 7 bases from J, the gap between germline ends came to 18 bases. The CDR3 sequence is CASSYSTIGRIGTQYF. As DNA, the CDR3 is TGTGCCAGCAGTTACTCGACCATTGGGAGAATTGGGACCCAGTACTTC.

This clonotype was found a few times. V gene TRBV27 combines with J gene TRBJ1-2; 9 bases are a match to TRBD1. Trimming took 6 bases from V and 2 from J; bases not matched to a gene: 7. CDR1 and CDR2 (germline): MNHEY, SMNVEV (reference sequence). The CDR3 contains 15 residues. The CDR3 here is CASRSPGQGNYGYTF. CDR3 coding DNA: TGTGCCAGCAGAAGTCCGGGACAGGGAAACTATGGCTACACCTTC.

The rearrangement joins TRBV15 to TRBJ2-1; D is uncertain. V lost 5 bases and J 4 bases, leaving 18 bases between the germline ends. This CDR3 comprises 16 residues. From germline, CDR1 is LNHNV and CDR2 YYDKDF (reference sequence). CDR3 DNA sequence: TGTGCCACCAGCCGTGGTGTAGTAGGCGGTTACAATGAGCAGTTCTTC. Translating it yields CATSRGVVGGYNEQFF.

The CDR3: CSARVPGIAGGWNEQFF. The CDR3 DNA reads as TGCAGTGCTAGAGTTCCCGGGATAGCGGGAGGGTGGAATGAGCAGTTCTTC. The chain recombines TRBV20-1 with TRBJ2-1; 11 positions match TRBD2. Germline V gene lookup returns CDR1 DFQATT and CDR2 SNEGSKA (reference sequence). CDR3 length equals 17 residues. V was pared by 1 base and J by 7 bases, with 12 bases of the junction left unmatched.

The gene calls are TRBV20-1 and TRBJ2-1; TRBD1 matches at 10 bases. The ends lost 3 bases at V and 2 bases at J; junction bases unmatched: 7. The CDR3 is 16 amino acids. Germline loops: CDR1 DFQATT, CDR2 SNEGSKA (reference sequence). In DNA form, the CDR3 reads TGCAGTGCTAGTAACTTCGGACAGGGGGCCTACAATGAGCAGTTCTTC. Protein: CSASNFGQGAYNEQFF.

This chain links TRBV7-3 with TRBJ2-3, with D possibly matching TRBD2 (7 bases). Deletions cut 8 bases from V and 6 bases from J, with 24 bases between. This CDR3 has 16 amino acids. CDR1 SGHTA and CDR2 FQGTGA come from the germline V gene. The CDR3 bases are TGTGCCAGCGCTCCCTCGGGGGCGGGAGTTGCGGATACGCAGTATTTT. It is translated as CASAPSGAGVADTQYF.

This clonotype was found many times. CDR3 sequence reads: CASSDPGQPYEQYF. CDR3 nucleotides: TGCGCCAGCAGCGATCCTGGACAGCCCTACGAGCAGTACTTC. The rearrangement uses TRBV5-1 and TRBJ2-7, with a weak D call TRBD1 (6 bases). Between the trimmed V and J ends, which lost 4 bases and 2 bases, there was a span of 13 bases. This CDR3 contains 14 residues. CDR1 is SGHRS and CDR2 is YFSETQ in the germline V gene.

This clonotype was recorded a few times. The CDR3 sequence: CASSPRAAGLPEQTQYF. For the CDR3, the DNA is TGTGCCAGCAGCCCCCGGGCCGCGGGACTGCCTGAGCAGACCCAGTACTTC. This chain uses TRBV28 with TRBJ2-5, with D possibly matching TRBD2 (6 bases). The V and J ends lost 6 bases and 6 bases respectively, with 26 bases between them. Germline-derived CDR1 and CDR2 are MDHEN and SYDVKM. CDR3 length: 17 amino acids.

The chain combines TRBV10-2 with TRBJ1-6; possibly TRBD1 for D (6 bases). Germline CDR1 WSHSY, CDR2 SAAADI. The CDR3 runs to 14 residues. Trimming took off 8 bases at V and 5 bases at J, with 13 bases between the two ends. For the CDR3, the DNA is TGCGCCAGCCTAGAGGCAGGGGATAATTCACCCCTCCACTTT. It is translated as CASLEAGDNSPLHF.

In the case of this clonotype: This could be a read error, since a much larger clone is one nucleotide away. The chain is built from TRBV29-1 and TRBJ2-5; TRBD2 aligns across 8 bases. This CDR3 has 14 residues. With 7 bases clipped from V and 11 bases from J, the junction kept 18 bases outside the gene matches. Germline loops: CDR1 SQVTM, CDR2 ANQGSEA. The CDR3 bases are TGCAGCGGTCTAGGAGCGGGAGACTGGGATGAGCAGTACTTC. Residues: CSGLGAGDWDEQYF.

The chain joins TRBV6-1 to TRBJ2-4; D remains ambiguous. Germline assignment: CDR1 MNHNS and CDR2 SASEGT. The length of the CDR3 is 15 residues. Between the trimmed V and J ends, which lost 2 bases and 3 bases, there was a span of 11 bases. The CDR3 spells CASSELLQNKNIQYF. The CDR3 DNA sequence: TGTGCCAGCAGTGAACTATTGCAAAACAAAAACATTCAGTACTTC.